This T cell receptor (beta chain) stems from a study of CD8 T cells in Susac syndrome. RNA, at roughly 0.45 to 1 ug, was reverse transcribed with random hexamers. TCRdb reanalysed the immunoSEQ multiplex PCR reads using MiXCR and keeps one entry per CDR3 protein. The table shows 50,000 to 55,000 distinct CDR3 sequences, with 95% occurring only once. Negative isolation yielded CD4+ and CD8+ T cells, and FACS enriched TEMRA cells. The germline gives CDR1 SGHTA, CDR2 FQGNSA. V gave up 2 bases and J gave up 5 bases, with 18 bases separating them. The CDR3 length is 16 residues. The specimen was CD8+ T cells from PBMCs. This sequence originates from a human donor with Susac syndrome. The chain uses TRBV7-2 and TRBJ1-2, with D perhaps TRBD1 (6 bases). The CDR3 loop is CASSLIPRQADYGYTF. The CDR3, as DNA: TGTGCCAGCAGCTTAATTCCGAGACAGGCTGATTATGGCTACACCTTC.